Presented here are 5 T cell receptor beta chains from one specimen sequenced in a study of vaccination and CD4 T cells after COVID-19. Via MiXCR, TCRdb re-called the PCR reads, giving one row per CDR3 protein. The repertoire consists of around 26,000 distinct CDR3 sequences, with 51% occurring once and the leading ten covering more than 5.5%. Time point indicated: late sampling 161 to 241 days after vaccination in three convalescent patients. The material sequenced was CD4+ T cells from blood, taken about 7 months after SARS-CoV-2 vaccination. The receptors come from a human donor who had recovered from COVID-19.

The J gene is TRBJ2-7, the V gene TRBV7-2, with TRBD2 as a possible D gene (5 bases). The CDR3 runs to 15 residues. V shed 1 base and J shed 7 bases, with 17 bases lying between them. The germline gives CDR1 SGHTA, CDR2 FQGNSA. The CDR3 nucleotides read TGTGCCAGCAGCTTAGGAGCCCAGCGGACGGGGGAGCAGTACTTC. The encoded protein is CASSLGAQRTGEQYF. The full variable domain, in which reference TRBV7-2 and TRBJ2-7 provide the parts outside the CDR3, is GAGVSQSPSNKVTEKGKDVELRCDPISGHTALYWYRQSLGQGLEFLIYFQGNSAPDKSGLPSDRFSAERTGGSVSTLTIQRTQQEDSAVYLCASSLGAQRTGEQYFGPGTRLTVT.

V is TRBV24-1 and J is TRBJ2-2, with D possibly matching TRBD2 (5 bases). This CDR3 comprises 15 residues. Deletions cut 3 bases from V and 3 bases from J, with 10 bases between. Germline V gene lookup returns CDR1 KGHDR and CDR2 SFDVKD. CDR3 DNA: TGTGCCACCAGTGATCCAACGAGGGACACCGGGGAGCTGTTTTTT. The encoded protein is CATSDPTRDTGELFF.

The CDR3 protein is CSARDFVAVNNEQFF. The CDR3 bases are TGCAGTGCTAGAGATTTTGTAGCAGTGAACAATGAGCAGTTCTTC. The chain has TRBV20-1 and TRBJ2-1; unclear D gene. The V gene lost 0 bases and the J gene lost 5 bases, with 14 bases spanning the gap. The CDR3 length is 15 residues. The germline V gene has CDR1 DFQATT and CDR2 SNEGSKA (reference sequence).

This rearrangement joins TRBV20-1 to TRBJ2-7; 13 bases match TRBD2. The V segment lost 6 bases and the J segment 1 base; nucleotides outside the gene matches: 12. The CDR3 is 17 amino acids. The germline V gene has CDR1 DFQATT and CDR2 SNEGSKA (reference sequence). CDR3 DNA: TGCAGTGCCCCAGGACTAGCGGGAGTTTTGAGTTCCTACGAGCAGTACTTC. As protein: CSAPGLAGVLSSYEQYF.

This clonotype was picked up a small number of times. The chain combines TRBV28 with TRBJ2-3; 7 bases match TRBD2. The CDR3 is 16 amino acids. J gave up 5 bases and V 2 bases, and 10 bases lay outside the gene matches. The V gene's germline CDR1 is MDHEN and CDR2 SYDVKM. The CDR3 nucleotides are TGTGCCAGCAGTTTAAATGCGGGAGCCTCCGGAGATACGCAGTATTTT. Its protein product is CASSLNAGASGDTQYF.